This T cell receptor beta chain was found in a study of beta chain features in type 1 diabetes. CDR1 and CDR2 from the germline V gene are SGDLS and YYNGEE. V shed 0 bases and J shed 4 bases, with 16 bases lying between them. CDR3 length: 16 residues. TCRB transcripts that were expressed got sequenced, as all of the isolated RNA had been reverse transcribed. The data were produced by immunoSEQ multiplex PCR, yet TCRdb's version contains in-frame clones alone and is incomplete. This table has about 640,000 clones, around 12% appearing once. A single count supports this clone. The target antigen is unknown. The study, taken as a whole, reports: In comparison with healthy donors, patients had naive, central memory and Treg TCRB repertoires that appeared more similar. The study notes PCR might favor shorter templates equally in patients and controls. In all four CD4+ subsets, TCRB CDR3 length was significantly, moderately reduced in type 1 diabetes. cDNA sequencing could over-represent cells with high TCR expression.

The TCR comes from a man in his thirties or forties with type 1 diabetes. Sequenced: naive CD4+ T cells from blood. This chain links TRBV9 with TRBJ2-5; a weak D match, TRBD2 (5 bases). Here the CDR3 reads CASSVGASNTVETQYF. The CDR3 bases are TGTGCCAGCAGCGTAGGGGCTAGCAATACCGTAGAGACCCAGTACTTC.